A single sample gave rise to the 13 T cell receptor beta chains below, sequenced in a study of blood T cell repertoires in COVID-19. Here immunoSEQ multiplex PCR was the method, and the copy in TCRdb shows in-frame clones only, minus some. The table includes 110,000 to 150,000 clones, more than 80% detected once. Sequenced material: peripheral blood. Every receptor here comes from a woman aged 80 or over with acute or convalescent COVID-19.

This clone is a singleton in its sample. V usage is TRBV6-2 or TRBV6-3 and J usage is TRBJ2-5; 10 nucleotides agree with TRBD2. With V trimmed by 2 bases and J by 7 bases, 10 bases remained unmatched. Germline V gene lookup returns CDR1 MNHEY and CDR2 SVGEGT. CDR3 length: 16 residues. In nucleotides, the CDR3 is TGTGCCAGCAGTTACGCCCAAGCGGGGGGGCCTAGGACCCAGTACTTC. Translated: CASSYAQAGGPRTQYF.

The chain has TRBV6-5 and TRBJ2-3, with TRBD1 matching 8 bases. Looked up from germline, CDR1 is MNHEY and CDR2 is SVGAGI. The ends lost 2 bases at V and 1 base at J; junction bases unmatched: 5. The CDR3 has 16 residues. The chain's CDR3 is CASSYAGGQGTDTQYF. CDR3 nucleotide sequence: TGTGCCAGCAGTTACGCAGGGGGACAGGGCACAGATACGCAGTATTTT.

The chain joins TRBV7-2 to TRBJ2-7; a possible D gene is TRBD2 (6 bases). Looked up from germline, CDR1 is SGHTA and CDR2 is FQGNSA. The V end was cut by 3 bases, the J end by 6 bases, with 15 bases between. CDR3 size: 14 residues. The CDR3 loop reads CASSLGTSPGEQYF. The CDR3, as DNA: TGTGCCAGCAGCTTGGGGACTTCTCCTGGCGAGCAGTACTTC.

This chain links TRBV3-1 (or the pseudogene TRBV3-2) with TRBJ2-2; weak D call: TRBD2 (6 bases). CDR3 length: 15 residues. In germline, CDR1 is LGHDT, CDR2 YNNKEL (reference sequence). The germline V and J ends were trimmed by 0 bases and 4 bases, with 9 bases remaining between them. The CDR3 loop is CASSQEWGGTGELFF. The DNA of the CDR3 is TGTGCCAGCAGCCAAGAATGGGGAGGCACCGGGGAGCTGTTTTTT.

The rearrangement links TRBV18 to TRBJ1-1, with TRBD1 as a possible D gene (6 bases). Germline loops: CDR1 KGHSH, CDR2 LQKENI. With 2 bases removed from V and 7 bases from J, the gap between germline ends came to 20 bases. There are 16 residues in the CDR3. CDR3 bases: TGTGCCAGCTCACCAATGCAGGGCGAGACAGGCTTTGAAGCTTTCTTT. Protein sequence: CASSPMQGETGFEAFF.

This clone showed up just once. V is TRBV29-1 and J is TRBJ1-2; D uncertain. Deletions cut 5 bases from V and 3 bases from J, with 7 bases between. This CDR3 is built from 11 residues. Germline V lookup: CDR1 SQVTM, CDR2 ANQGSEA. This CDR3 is CSVFSYYGYTF. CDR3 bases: TGCAGCGTTTTTTCTTACTATGGCTACACCTTC.

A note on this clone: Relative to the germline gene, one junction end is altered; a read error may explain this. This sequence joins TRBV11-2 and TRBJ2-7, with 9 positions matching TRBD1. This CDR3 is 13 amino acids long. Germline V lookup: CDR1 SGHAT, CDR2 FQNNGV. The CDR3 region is CASSLDPRDRAHF. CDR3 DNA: TGTGCCAGCAGCTTAGATCCCCGGGACAGGGCACACTTC.

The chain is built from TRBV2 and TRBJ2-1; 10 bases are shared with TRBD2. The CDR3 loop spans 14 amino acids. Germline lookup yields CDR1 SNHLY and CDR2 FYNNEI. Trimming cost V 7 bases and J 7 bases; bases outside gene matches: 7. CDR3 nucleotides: TGTGCCAGCACGGCTAGCGGGGGTCGGAATGAGCAGTTCTTC. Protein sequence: CASTASGGRNEQFF.

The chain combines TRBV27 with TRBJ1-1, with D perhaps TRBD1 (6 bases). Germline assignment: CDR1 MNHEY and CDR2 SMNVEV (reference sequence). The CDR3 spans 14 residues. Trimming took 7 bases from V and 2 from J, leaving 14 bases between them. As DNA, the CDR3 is TGTGCCAGCAAAACGGTGGGGGCCAACACTGAAGCTTTCTTT. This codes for CASKTVGANTEAFF.

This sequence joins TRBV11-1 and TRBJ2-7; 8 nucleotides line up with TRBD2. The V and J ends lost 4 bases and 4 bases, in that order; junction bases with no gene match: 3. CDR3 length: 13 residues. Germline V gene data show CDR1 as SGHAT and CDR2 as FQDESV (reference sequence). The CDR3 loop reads CASSSRGGYEQYF. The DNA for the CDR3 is TGTGCCAGCAGCTCTCGGGGGGGTTACGAGCAGTACTTC.

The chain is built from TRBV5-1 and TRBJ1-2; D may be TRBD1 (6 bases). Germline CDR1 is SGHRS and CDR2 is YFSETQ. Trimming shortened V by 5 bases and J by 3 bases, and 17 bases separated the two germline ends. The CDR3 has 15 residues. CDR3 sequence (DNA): TGCGCCAGCAGACCCCTAGGGGGTTCTGACTATGGCTACACCTTC. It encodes CASRPLGGSDYGYTF. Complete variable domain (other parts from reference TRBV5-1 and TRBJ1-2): KAGVTQTPRYLIKTRGQQVTLSCSPISGHRSVSWYQQTPGQGLQFLFEYFSETQRNKGNFPGRFSGRQFSNSRSEMNVSTLELGDSALYLCASRPLGGSDYGYTFGSGTRLTVV.

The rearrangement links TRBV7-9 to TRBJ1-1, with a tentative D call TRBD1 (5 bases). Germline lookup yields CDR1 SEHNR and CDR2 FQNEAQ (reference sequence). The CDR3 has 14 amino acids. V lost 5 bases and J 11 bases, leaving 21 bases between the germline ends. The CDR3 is CASSLVEGPIGAFF. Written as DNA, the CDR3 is TGTGCCAGCAGCCTCGTGGAGGGGCCTATAGGGGCTTTCTTT.

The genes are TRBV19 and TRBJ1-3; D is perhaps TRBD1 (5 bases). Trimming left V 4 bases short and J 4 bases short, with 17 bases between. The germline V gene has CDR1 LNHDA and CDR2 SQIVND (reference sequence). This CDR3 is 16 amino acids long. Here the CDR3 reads CASSTLYRYQGNTIYF. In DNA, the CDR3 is TGTGCCAGTAGTACCCTGTACAGGTACCAAGGAAACACCATATATTTT. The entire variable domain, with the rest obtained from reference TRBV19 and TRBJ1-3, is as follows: DGGITQSPKYLFRKEGQNVTLSCEQNLNHDAMYWYRQDPGQGLRLIYYSQIVNDFQKGDIAEGYSVSREKKESFPLTVTSAQKNPTAFYLCASSTLYRYQGNTIYFGEGSWLTVV.